This entry lists 6 T cell receptor beta chains sequenced from one sample in a study of neurological immune-mediated disorders. TCRdb analysed the 5' RACE reads with MiXCR anew, one entry per CDR3 protein. The sample yields about 92,000 distinct CDR3 sequences, around 3.5% seen once. Sequencing was performed on PBMCs. The receptors derive from a woman in her 50s with multiple sclerosis.

This clonotype showed up many times. The chain carries TRBV7-2 and TRBJ2-3; D perhaps matches TRBD2 (6 bases). Germline loops: CDR1 SGHTA, CDR2 FQGNSA. The CDR3 length is 15 residues. Trimming took 5 bases from V and 4 from J, leaving 16 bases between them. The CDR3 region is CASSPWGGEADTQYF. DNA of the CDR3: TGTGCCAGCAGCCCCTGGGGCGGGGAAGCAGATACGCAGTATTTT.

On this clonotype: Germline is not matched at one junction end, which may reflect a read error. The chain couples TRBV20-1 to TRBJ2-1, with 7 positions matching TRBD1. Per germline, CDR1 DFQATT and CDR2 SNEGSKA (reference sequence). The CDR3 is 14 residues long. In DNA, the CDR3 is TGCAGTGCTAGGGCAGGGGGATCCTACAATGCGCAGTTCTTC. Translated: CSARAGGSYNAQFF.

This clonotype was detected many times. The rearrangement uses TRBV27 and TRBJ2-7, with TRBD1 matching over 8 bases. The V gene's germline CDR1 is MNHEY and CDR2 SMNVEV (reference sequence). This CDR3 is 15 amino acids long. The trim removed 5 bases at V and 1 base at J, leaving 7 bases unmatched. CDR3 residues: CASSIGQGGSYEQYF. CDR3 bases: TGTGCCAGCAGTATCGGACAGGGCGGATCCTACGAGCAGTACTTC.

This clonotype was observed many times. The chain couples TRBV5-1 to TRBJ2-1; the match to TRBD2 covers 11 bases. Looked up from germline, CDR1 is SGHRS and CDR2 is YFSETQ. The CDR3 length is 15 residues. With 2 bases clipped from V and 7 bases from J, the junction kept 5 bases outside the gene matches. The DNA for the CDR3 is TGCGCCAGCAGCTTTAATAGCGGGGGGGCAAATGAGCAGTTCTTC. This sequence encodes CASSFNSGGANEQFF. The full variable domain, rest sourced from reference TRBV5-1 and TRBJ2-1, is KAGVTQTPRYLIKTRGQQVTLSCSPISGHRSVSWYQQTPGQGLQFLFEYFSETQRNKGNFPGRFSGRQFSNSRSEMNVSTLELGDSALYLCASSFNSGGANEQFFGPGTRLTVL.

This clonotype was counted ten times or more. The chain couples TRBV3-1 to TRBJ2-7, with D perhaps TRBD2 (6 bases). Looked up from germline, CDR1 is LGHDT and CDR2 is YNNKEL (reference sequence). The V end lost 4 bases, the J end lost 3 bases, and 10 bases lay between the germline ends. CDR3 length: 13 amino acids. The CDR3 reads CASSPGTYYEQYF. The CDR3 nucleotides are TGTGCCAGCAGCCCCGGGACTTACTACGAGCAGTACTTC.

In regard to this clonotype: One end of the junction varies from germline; a read error may be responsible. The J gene is TRBJ2-7, the V gene TRBV6-2 or TRBV6-3; TRBD1 matches at 10 bases. In germline, CDR1 is MNHEY, CDR2 SVGEGT. The CDR3 is 16 amino acids. In DNA form, the CDR3 reads TGTGCCAACAGTCGAACCCCGGGACAGGGGCCCTACGAGCAGTACTTC. It translates to CANSRTPGQGPYEQYF.